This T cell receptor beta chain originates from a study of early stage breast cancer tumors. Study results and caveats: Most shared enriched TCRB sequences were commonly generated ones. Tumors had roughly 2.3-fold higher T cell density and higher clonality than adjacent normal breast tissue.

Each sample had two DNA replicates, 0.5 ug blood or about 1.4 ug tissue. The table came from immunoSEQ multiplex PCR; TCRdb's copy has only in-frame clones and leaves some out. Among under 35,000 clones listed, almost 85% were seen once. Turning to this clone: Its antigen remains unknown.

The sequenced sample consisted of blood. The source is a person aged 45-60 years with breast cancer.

The CDR3 DNA follows: TGCAGCGTTGAAGATAGAACAGGTAGCACAGATACGCAGTATTTT. Protein sequence: CSVEDRTGSTDTQYF. This sequence joins TRBV29-1 and TRBJ2-3, with D maybe TRBD1 (5 bases). V was pared by 0 bases and J by 0 bases, with 10 bases between. Germline V gene sequence: CDR1 SQVTM, CDR2 ANQGSEA. CDR3 size: 15 residues.